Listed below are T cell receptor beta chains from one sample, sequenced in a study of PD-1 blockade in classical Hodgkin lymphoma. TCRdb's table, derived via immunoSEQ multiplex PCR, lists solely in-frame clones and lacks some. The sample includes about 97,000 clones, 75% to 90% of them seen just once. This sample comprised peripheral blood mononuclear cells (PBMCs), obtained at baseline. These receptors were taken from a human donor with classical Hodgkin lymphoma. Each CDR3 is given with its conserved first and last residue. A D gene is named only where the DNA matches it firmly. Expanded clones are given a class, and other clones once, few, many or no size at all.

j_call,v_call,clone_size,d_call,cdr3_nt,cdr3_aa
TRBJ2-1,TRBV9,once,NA,TGTGCCAGCAGCTTCGGGCAGCGGAGAGAGTACAATGAGCAGTTCTTC,CASSFGQRREYNEQFF
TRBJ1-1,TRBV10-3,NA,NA,TGTGCCATCAGCGAGGGGGGGGAGTACACTGAAGCTTTCTTT,CAISEGGEYTEAFF
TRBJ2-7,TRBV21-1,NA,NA,TGTGCCAGCAGCAAATACGGCAGGGGGCGCCGTAACCAAGACTACGAGCAGTACTTC,CASSKYGRGRRNQDYEQYF
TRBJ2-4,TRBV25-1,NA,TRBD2,TGTGCCAGCAGTGGCGCCGGGGGGTTTGACATTCAGTACTTC,CASSGAGGFDIQYF
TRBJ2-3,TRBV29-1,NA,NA,TGCAGCGTTGAGTCGAATTGGGCTAGCCAGCTCACAGATACGCAGTATTTT,CSVESNWASQLTDTQYF
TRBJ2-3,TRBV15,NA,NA,TGTGCCACCAGCAGATTACGTGGGGGGCTCACAGATACGCAGTATTTT,CATSRLRGGLTDTQYF
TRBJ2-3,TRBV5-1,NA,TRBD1,TGCGCCAGCAGCCCGCGGACAGGAGCAGATACGCAGTATTTT,CASSPRTGADTQYF
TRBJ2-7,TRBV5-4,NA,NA,TGTGCCAGCAGCTTGGCCGGGGGACTTCTTTACGAGCAGTACTTC,CASSLAGGLLYEQYF
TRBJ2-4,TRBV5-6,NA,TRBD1,TGTGCCAGCAGCTTTGACAGGGTAGACATTCAGTACTTC,CASSFDRVDIQYF
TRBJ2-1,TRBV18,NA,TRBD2,TGTGCCAGCTCAAGCCCCGGGACTAGCGGGGAAAGGGAGCAGTTCTTC,CASSSPGTSGEREQFF
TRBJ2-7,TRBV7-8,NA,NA,TGTGCCAGCAGCTTTCGGGCACCTACCTACGAGCAGTACTTC,CASSFRAPTYEQYF
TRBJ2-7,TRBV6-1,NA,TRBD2,TGTGCCAGCACCGCGGGGGGGGTCTCCTACGAGCAGTACTTC,CASTAGGVSYEQYF
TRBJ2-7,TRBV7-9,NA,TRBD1,TGTGCCAGCAGCTTAGTGGGGACAGCCTCCGAGCAGTACTTC,CASSLVGTASEQYF
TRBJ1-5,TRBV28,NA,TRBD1,TGTGCCAGCAGCCCAGGACAGGCCTCCCAGCCCCAGCATTTT,CASSPGQASQPQHF
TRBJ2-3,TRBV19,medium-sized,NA,TGTGCCAGTAGGGAGGGACAGAGTAGCACAGATACGCAGTATTTT,CASREGQSSTDTQYF
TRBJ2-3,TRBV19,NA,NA,TGTGCCAGTAGCCATCGGGGAACAGATACGCAGTATTTT,CASSHRGTDTQYF
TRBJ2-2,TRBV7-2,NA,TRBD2,TGTGCCAGCAGCCTCGGGACTAGTCGGTCCACCGGGGAGCTGTTTTTT,CASSLGTSRSTGELFF
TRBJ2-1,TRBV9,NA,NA,TGTGCCAGCAGCGGGGGAGGCAATGAGCAGTTCTTC,CASSGGGNEQFF
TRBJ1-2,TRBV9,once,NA,TGTGCCAGCAGCCCTAGTGGGGGAGCCGCCTATGGCTACACCTTC,CASSPSGGAAYGYTF
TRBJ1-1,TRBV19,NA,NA,TGTGCCAGTAGTCAACGGTTACGGGGGAACACTGAAGCTTTCTTT,CASSQRLRGNTEAFF
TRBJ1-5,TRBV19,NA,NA,TGTGCCAGTAGTATAGATCTTTCCTCGGTGAGGGAGCCCCAGCATTTT,CASSIDLSSVREPQHF
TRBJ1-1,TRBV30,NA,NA,TGTGCCTGGAGTGCAGGGAACACTGAAGCTTTCTTT,CAWSAGNTEAFF
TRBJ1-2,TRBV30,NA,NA,TGTGCCTGGAGCGTGGGGGCTGGCTACACCTTC,CAWSVGAGYTF
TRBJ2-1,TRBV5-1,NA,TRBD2,TGCGCCAGCAGCTCGGGACTAGCGAGCGATGAGCAGTTCTTC,CASSSGLASDEQFF
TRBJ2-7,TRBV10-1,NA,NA,TGCGCCAGCACAGGTTGGCGGCTCTCCTACGAGCAGTACTTC,CASTGWRLSYEQYF
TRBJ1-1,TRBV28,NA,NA,TGTGCCAGCATCCCCAGCGGTAAGGGAGGCACTGAAGCTTTCTTT,CASIPSGKGGTEAFF
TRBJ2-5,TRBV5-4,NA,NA,TGTGCCAGCAGCTTTGAACCTCGGGAAGAGACCCAGTACTTC,CASSFEPREETQYF
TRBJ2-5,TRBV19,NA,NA,TGTGCCAGTAGAGCCGAATTCCAAGAGACCCAGTACTTC,CASRAEFQETQYF
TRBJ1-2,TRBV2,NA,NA,TGTGCCAGCAGGCCCACCCCCGGCCAGTATGGCTACACCTTC,CASRPTPGQYGYTF
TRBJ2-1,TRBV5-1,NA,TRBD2,TGCGCCAGCAGCTGGACCGGGACTAGAAGTATCGATGAGCAGTTCTTC,CASSWTGTRSIDEQFF
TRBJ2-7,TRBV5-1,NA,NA,TGCGCCAGCAGCTTGGTGGCGGGACCTTCCTACGAGCAGTACTTC,CASSLVAGPSYEQYF
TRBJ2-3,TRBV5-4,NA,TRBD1,TGTGCCAGCAGCCGGGGACAGGATACAGATACGCAGTATTTT,CASSRGQDTDTQYF
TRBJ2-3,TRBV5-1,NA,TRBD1,TGCGCCAGCAGCCCCCGGACAGGACCCACAGATACGCAGTATTTT,CASSPRTGPTDTQYF
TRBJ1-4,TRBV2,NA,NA,TGTGCCAGCAGGAAAGGAGGTGCAACTAATGAAAAACTGTTTTTT,CASRKGGATNEKLFF
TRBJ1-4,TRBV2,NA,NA,TGTGCCAGCAGGCCCCGGACTGCCCCCGACGAAAAACTGTTTTTT,CASRPRTAPDEKLFF
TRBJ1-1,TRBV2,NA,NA,TGTGCCAGCAGTGAAGGGTCGGGGACTGAAGCTTTCTTT,CASSEGSGTEAFF
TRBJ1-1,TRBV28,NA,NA,TGTGCCAGCAGTTTAGTGGGGAGCTACACTGAAGCTTTCTTT,CASSLVGSYTEAFF
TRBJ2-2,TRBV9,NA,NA,TGTGCCAGCAGCGTGACAATCGCGAACACCGGGGAGCTGTTTTTT,CASSVTIANTGELFF
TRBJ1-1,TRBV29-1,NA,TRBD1,TGCAGCGTGGGGACAGGGAACACTGAAGCTTTCTTT,CSVGTGNTEAFF
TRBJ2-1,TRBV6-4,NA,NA,TGTGCCAGCAGTACCCGAGCGGACTACTCCTACAATGAGCAGTTCTTC,CASSTRADYSYNEQFF
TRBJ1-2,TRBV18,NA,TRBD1,TGTGCCAGCTCCTACTCACAGGGGAGCACGGAGGGCTACACCTTC,CASSYSQGSTEGYTF
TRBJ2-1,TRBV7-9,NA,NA,TGTGCCAGCAGTCGCTTAACTAGCACAAGTCTCAATGAGCAGTTCTTC,CASSRLTSTSLNEQFF
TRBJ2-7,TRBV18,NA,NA,TGTGCCAGCTCACCACCGCTTCCCCTGACTTGGAACGAGCAGTACTTC,CASSPPLPLTWNEQYF
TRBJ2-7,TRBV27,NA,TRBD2,TGTGCCAGCAGTCCCCTGGGGGGGGTCAAGTACGAGCAGTACTTC,CASSPLGGVKYEQYF
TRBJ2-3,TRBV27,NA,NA,TGTGCCAGCAGTTCCACAGGCAGCAGCACAGATACGCAGTATTTT,CASSSTGSSTDTQYF
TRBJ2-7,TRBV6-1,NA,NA,TGTGCCAGCAGTGGTTACAGCACGACCCCGACCTACGAGCAGTACTTC,CASSGYSTTPTYEQYF
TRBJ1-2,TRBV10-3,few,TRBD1,TGTGCCATCAGTGACCGACAGGGGACCTATGGCTACACCTTC,CAISDRQGTYGYTF
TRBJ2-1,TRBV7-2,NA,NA,TGTGCCAGCAGCTCAGTTGGAGGGGCAGGAAGGGGAGAGCAGTTCTTC,CASSSVGGAGRGEQFF
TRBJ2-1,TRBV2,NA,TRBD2,TGTGCCAGCTCCCGGACTAGCGGGTACAATGAGCAGTTCTTC,CASSRTSGYNEQFF
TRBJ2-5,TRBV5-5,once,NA,TGTGCCAGCAGCTTCGGCAGGCCAGAGACCCAGTACTTC,CASSFGRPETQYF
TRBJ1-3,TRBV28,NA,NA,TGTGCCAGCACCCCGATAGGGGTCTCTGGAAACACCATATATTTT,CASTPIGVSGNTIYF
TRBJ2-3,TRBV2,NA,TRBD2,TGTGCCAGCCGCTCATTTCTAGCGGGCACAGATACGCAGTATTTT,CASRSFLAGTDTQYF
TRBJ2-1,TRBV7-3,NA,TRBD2,TGTGCCAGCAGCTTAGGACTAGCGGGAGTAAGTGAGCAGTTCTTC,CASSLGLAGVSEQFF
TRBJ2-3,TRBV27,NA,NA,TGTGCCAGCAGTTTATACAGGGAGAGTTATTCAGATACGCAGTATTTT,CASSLYRESYSDTQYF
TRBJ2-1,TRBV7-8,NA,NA,TGTGCCAGCAGCCCCCAAGGAGCGGGTAGCTACAATGAGCAGTTCTTC,CASSPQGAGSYNEQFF
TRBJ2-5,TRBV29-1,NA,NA,TGCAGCGTTTCAGGGCCCTCTGATGCCCAGTACTTC,CSVSGPSDAQYF
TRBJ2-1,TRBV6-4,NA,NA,TGTGCCAGCAGCGGGGACAAAATTTGGGATGAGCAGTTCTTC,CASSGDKIWDEQFF
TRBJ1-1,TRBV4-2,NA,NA,TGTGCCAGCAGCCACCTAGACAGAAACACTGAAGCTTTCTTT,CASSHLDRNTEAFF
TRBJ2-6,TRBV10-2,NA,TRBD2,TGCGCCAGCAGTCCCGGGACTAGCGGGAGGGCTGGGGCCAACGTCCTGACTTTC,CASSPGTSGRAGANVLTF
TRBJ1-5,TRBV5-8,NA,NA,TGTGCCAGCAGCATGAGAGGGAGCAATCAGCCCCAGCATTTT,CASSMRGSNQPQHF